Listed here are 17 T cell receptor beta chains from one sample, sequenced in a study of CXCR3-negative and CXCR3-positive naive CD8 T cells. Study-level results: TRB CDR3s were more hydrophobic in CXCR3-positive than in CXCR3-negative naive cells.

Through 5' RACE with UMI labels, the TRB cDNA libraries were prepared. TCRdb re-called the 5' RACE reads and catalogs CDR3 proteins one per entry, DNA excluded. In total, the table holds about 89,000 distinct CDR3 sequences. No antigens are known for them. The specimen sequenced was naive CXCR3+ CD8+ T cells from blood. Documented subset: CD45RO-CCR7+CD27+CD95- naive CD8+ T cells expressing CXCR3 (TNR3+). All receptors come from a human donor in good health. Some clones in this sample may be carry-over from other donors' samples.

The rearrangement uses TRBV7-6 and TRBJ2-3; checking the TCRdb D call of TRBD2 is not possible without DNA. Germline V gene lookup returns CDR1 SGHVS and CDR2 FNYEAQ. This CDR3 is 16 amino acids long. CDR3 region: CASSISSGGSTDTQYF.

The chain has TRBV7-9 and TRBJ1-4. The CDR3 loop spans 13 amino acids. CDR1 SEHNR and CDR2 FQNEAQ come from the germline V gene (reference sequence). The CDR3: CASTKATNEKLFF. Supplemented by reference TRBV7-9 and TRBJ1-4, the full variable domain reads DTGVSQNPRHKITKRGQNVTFRCDPISEHNRLYWYRQTLGQGPEFLTYFQNEAQLEKSRLLSDRFSAERPKGSFSTLEIQRTEQGDSAMYLCASTKATNEKLFFGSGTQLSVL.

The rearrangement links TRBV27 to TRBJ2-6. This CDR3 is 18 amino acids long. Germline V gives CDR1 MNHEY, CDR2 SMNVEV (reference sequence). The CDR3 loop reads CASSLRPGLGSGANVLTF.

The V gene is TRBV2, the J gene TRBJ2-2; TCRdb's D gene call, TRBD1, goes unchecked for lack of DNA. The CDR3 is made up of 14 amino acids. Germline V gene lookup returns CDR1 SNHLY and CDR2 FYNNEI. CDR3 sequence reads: CASSGTGNTGELFF.

V and J are TRBV12-3 or TRBV12-4 and TRBJ2-7; the D gene TCRdb calls, TRBD1, cannot be checked with no DNA. This CDR3 is 15 amino acids long. The CDR3 reads CASRDQWTGGHEQYF.

This chain links TRBV10-3 with TRBJ2-6; without DNA, the TCRdb call of TRBD1 cannot be checked. This CDR3 is built from 17 residues. Per germline, CDR1 ENHRY and CDR2 SYGVKD. The CDR3 is CAISVPWGVSGANVLTF.

The rearrangement links TRBV7-9 to TRBJ2-2; checking the TCRdb D call of TRBD1 is not possible without DNA. The CDR3 sequence is 16 residues long. Germline CDR1 reads SEHNR; CDR2 reads FQNEAQ (reference sequence). The CDR3 loop is CASSRQGTGINGELFF.

The CDR3 region is CANEGTKGINIQYF. The chain joins TRBV7-9 to TRBJ2-4; TCRdb indicates TRBD2, and absent DNA this call remains unverified. The length of the CDR3 is 14 residues. CDR1 SEHNR and CDR2 FQNEAQ come from the germline V gene (reference sequence). Complete variable domain (other parts from reference TRBV7-9 and TRBJ2-4): DTGVSQNPRHKITKRGQNVTFRCDPISEHNRLYWYRQTLGQGPEFLTYFQNEAQLEKSRLLSDRFSAERPKGSFSTLEIQRTEQGDSAMYLCANEGTKGINIQYFGAGTRLSVL.

CDR3 region: CASSLIPGQGENYGYTF. The J gene is TRBJ1-2, the V gene TRBV12-3 or TRBV12-4; TCRdb proposes TRBD1, but this gene call is untestable without DNA. The CDR3 sequence is 17 residues long.

The gene calls are TRBV29-1 and TRBJ2-2. The V gene's germline CDR1 is SQVTM and CDR2 ANQGSEA. The CDR3 extends over 14 amino acids. The chain's CDR3 is CSVSFGWSPGELFF.

The J gene is TRBJ2-7, the V gene TRBV5-4; checking the TCRdb D call of TRBD1 is not possible without DNA. The length of the CDR3 is 14 residues. Germline CDR1 and CDR2: SGHNT and YYREEE (reference sequence). This CDR3 reads CASRGTGPPYEQYF.

V and J are TRBV4-3 and TRBJ2-1; TCRdb names TRBD1, which stays unverified in the absence of DNA. Germline-derived CDR1 and CDR2 are LGHNA and YSLEER. The CDR3 has 16 amino acids. The CDR3 here is CASSQDNGGGRGEQFF.

The J gene is TRBJ2-1, the V gene TRBV6-2 or TRBV6-3. Germline-derived CDR1 and CDR2 are MNHEY and SVGEGT. This CDR3 has 13 residues. CDR3 residues: CASSYSRDHEQFF.

The V call is TRBV5-6, the J call TRBJ2-7. Germline lookup yields CDR1 SGHDT and CDR2 YYEEEE. The CDR3 runs to 14 residues. CDR3 residues: CASSWDRSSYEQYF. The complete variable domain, with remaining parts taken from reference TRBV5-6 and TRBJ2-7, reads DAGVTQSPTHLIKTRGQQVTLRCSPKSGHDTVSWYQQALGQGPQFIFQYYEEEERQRGNFPDRFSGHQFPNYSSELNVNALLLGDSALYLCASSWDRSSYEQYFGPGTRLTVT.

This clonotype ranks as medium-sized in terms of frequency. The chain has TRBV27 and TRBJ2-1; TCRdb's D gene call, TRBD1, goes unchecked for lack of DNA. This CDR3 has 11 amino acids. Germline-derived CDR1 and CDR2 are MNHEY and SMNVEV (reference sequence). The CDR3 spells CASGEPGQLFF.

CDR3 residues: CSVESDRGFYEQYF. The chain couples TRBV29-1 to TRBJ2-7; with no DNA, the TCRdb D assignment of TRBD1 cannot be verified. The CDR3 sequence is 14 residues long. Germline CDR1 and CDR2: SQVTM and ANQGSEA.

The chain has TRBV11-2 and TRBJ2-7; checking the TCRdb D call of TRBD2 is not possible without DNA. The CDR3 extends over 13 amino acids. CDR1 SGHAT and CDR2 FQNNGV come from the germline V gene. CDR3 amino acids: CASSLWTLDEQYF.